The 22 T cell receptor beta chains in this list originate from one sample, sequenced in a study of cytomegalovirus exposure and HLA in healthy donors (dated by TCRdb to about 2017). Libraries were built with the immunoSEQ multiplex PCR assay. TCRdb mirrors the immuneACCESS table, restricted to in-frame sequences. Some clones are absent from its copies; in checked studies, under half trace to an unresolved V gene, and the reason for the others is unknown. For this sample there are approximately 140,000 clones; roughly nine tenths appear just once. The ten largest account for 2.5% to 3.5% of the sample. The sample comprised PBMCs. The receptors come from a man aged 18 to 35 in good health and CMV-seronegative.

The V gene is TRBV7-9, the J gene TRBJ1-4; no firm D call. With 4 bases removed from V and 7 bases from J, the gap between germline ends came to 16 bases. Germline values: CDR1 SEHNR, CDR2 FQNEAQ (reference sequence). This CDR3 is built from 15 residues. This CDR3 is CASSSPGRWGEKLFF. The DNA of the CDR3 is TGTGCCAGCAGCTCCCCCGGGAGGTGGGGTGAAAAACTGTTTTTT. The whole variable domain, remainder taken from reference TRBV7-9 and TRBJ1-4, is DTGVSQNPRHKITKRGQNVTFRCDPISEHNRLYWYRQTLGQGPEFLTYFQNEAQLEKSRLLSDRFSAERPKGSFSTLEIQRTEQGDSAMYLCASSSPGRWGEKLFFGSGTQLSVL.

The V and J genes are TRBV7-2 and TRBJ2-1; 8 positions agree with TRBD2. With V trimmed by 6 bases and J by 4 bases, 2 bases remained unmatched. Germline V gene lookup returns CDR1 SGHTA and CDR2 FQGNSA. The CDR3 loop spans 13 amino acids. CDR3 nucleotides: TGTGCCAGCAGGCGGGGGGTGTACAATGAGCAGTTCTTC. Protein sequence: CASRRGVYNEQFF.

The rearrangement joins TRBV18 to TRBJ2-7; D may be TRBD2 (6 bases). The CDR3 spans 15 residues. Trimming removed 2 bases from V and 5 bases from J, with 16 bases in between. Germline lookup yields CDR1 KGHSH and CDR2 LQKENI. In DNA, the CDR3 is TGTGCCAGCTCACCATTAGACGGAGGGGTCGACGAGCAGTACTTC. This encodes CASSPLDGGVDEQYF.

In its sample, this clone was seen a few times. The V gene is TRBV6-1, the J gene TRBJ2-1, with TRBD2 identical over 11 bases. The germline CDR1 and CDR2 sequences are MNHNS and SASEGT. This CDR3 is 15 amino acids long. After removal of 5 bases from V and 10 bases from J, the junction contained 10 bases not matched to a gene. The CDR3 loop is CASSRSGLAGGEQFF. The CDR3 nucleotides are TGTGCCAGCAGTCGATCAGGACTAGCGGGTGGGGAGCAGTTCTTC.

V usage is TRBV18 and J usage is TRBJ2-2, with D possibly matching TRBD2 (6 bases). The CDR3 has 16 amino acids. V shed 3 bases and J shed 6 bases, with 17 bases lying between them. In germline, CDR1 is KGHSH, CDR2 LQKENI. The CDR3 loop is CASSPLTRGISGELFF. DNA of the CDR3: TGTGCCAGCTCACCCTTGACTAGAGGGATCTCCGGGGAGCTGTTTTTT.

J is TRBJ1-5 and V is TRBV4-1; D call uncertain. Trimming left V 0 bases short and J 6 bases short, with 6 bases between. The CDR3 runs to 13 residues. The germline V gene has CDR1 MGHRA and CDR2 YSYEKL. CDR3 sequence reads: CASSQDRGQPQHF. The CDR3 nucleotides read TGCGCCAGCAGCCAAGATCGGGGTCAGCCCCAGCATTTT.

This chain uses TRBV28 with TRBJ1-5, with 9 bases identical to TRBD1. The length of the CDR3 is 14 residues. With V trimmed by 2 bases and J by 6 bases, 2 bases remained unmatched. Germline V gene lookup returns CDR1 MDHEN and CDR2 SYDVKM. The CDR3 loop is CASSLGQGTQPQHF. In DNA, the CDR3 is TGTGCCAGCAGTTTAGGACAGGGGACTCAGCCCCAGCATTTT.

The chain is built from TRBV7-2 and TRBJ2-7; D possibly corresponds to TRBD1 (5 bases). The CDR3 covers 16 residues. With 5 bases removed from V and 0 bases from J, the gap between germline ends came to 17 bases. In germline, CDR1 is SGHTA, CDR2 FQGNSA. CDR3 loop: CASSLRKGLLSYEQYF. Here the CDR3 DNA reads TGTGCCAGCAGCCTCCGCAAGGGGCTCCTCTCCTACGAGCAGTACTTC.

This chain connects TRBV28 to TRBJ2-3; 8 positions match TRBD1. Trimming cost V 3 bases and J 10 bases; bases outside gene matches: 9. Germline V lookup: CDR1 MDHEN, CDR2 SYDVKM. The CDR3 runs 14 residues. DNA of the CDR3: TGTGCCAGCAGTTTGTGGACAGGGACCTCCTCGCAGTATTTT. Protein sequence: CASSLWTGTSSQYF.

CDR3: CASSRNGVELETQYF. The CDR3 nucleotides read TGTGCCAGCAGCCGAAATGGAGTGGAGTTGGAGACCCAGTACTTC. The chain links TRBV7-9 to TRBJ2-5; D uncertain. This CDR3 has 15 amino acids. V was cut by 5 bases and J by 5 bases, with 18 bases left in between. Germline V gene data show CDR1 as SEHNR and CDR2 as FQNEAQ (reference sequence).

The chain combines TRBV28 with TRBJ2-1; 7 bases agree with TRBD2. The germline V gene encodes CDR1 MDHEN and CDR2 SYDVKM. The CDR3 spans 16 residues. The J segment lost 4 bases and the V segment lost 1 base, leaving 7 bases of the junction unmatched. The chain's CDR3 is CASSLFTGAGYNEQFF. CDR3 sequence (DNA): TGTGCCAGCAGTTTATTTACGGGAGCGGGGTACAATGAGCAGTTCTTC.

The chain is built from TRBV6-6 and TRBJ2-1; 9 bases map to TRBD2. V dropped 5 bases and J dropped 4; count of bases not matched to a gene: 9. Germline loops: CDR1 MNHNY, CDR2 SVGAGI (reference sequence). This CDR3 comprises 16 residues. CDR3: CASSPLAGVRYNEQFF. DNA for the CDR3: TGTGCCAGCAGTCCATTAGCGGGAGTGAGGTACAATGAGCAGTTCTTC.

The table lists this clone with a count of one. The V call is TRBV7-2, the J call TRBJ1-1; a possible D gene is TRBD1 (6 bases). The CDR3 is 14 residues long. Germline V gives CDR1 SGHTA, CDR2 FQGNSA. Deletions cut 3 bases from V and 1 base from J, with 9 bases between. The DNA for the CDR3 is TGTGCCAGCAGCTTTATAGGGGGGAACACTGAAGCTTTCTTT. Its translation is CASSFIGGNTEAFF.

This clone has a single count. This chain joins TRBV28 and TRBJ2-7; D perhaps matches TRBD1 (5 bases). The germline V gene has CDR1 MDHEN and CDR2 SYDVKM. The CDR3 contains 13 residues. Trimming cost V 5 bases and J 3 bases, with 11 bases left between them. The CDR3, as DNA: TGTGCCAGCAGTCCCCAAGACAGCTACGAGCAGTACTTC. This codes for CASSPQDSYEQYF.

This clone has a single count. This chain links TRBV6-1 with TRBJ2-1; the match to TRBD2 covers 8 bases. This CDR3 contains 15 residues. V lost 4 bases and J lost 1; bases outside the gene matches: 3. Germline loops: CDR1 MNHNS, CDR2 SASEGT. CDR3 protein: CASSATSGSYNEQFF. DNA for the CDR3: TGTGCCAGCAGTGCTACTAGCGGTTCCTACAATGAGCAGTTCTTC.

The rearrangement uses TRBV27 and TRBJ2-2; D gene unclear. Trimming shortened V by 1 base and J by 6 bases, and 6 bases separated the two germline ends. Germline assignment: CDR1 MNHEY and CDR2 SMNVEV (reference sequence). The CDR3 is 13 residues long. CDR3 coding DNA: TGTGCCAGCAGTTTATATATCCCCGGGGAGCTGTTTTTT. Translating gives CASSLYIPGELFF.

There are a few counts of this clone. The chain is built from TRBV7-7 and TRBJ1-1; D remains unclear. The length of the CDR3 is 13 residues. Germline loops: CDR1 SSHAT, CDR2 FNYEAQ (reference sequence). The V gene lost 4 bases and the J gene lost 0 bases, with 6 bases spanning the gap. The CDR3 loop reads CASSSRLNTEAFF. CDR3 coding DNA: TGTGCCAGCAGCTCACGGTTGAACACTGAAGCTTTCTTT.

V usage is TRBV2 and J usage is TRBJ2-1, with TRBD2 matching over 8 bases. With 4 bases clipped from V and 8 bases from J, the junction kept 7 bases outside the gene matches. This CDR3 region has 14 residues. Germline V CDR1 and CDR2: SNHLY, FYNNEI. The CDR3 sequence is CASSVGTRVYEQFF. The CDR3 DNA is TGTGCCAGCAGTGTTGGGACTAGGGTCTATGAGCAGTTCTTC.

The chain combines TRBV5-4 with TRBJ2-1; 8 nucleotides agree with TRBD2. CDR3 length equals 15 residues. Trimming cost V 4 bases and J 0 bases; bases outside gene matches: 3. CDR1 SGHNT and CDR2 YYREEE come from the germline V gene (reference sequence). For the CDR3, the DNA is TGTGCCAGCAGCCCCACTAGCGGCTCCTACAATGAGCAGTTCTTC. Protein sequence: CASSPTSGSYNEQFF.

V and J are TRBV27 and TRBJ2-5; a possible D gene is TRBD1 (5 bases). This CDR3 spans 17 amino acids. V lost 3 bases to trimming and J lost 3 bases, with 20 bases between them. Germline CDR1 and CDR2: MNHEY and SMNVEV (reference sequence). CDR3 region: CASSFTGQTEVEETQYF. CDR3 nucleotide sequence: TGTGCCAGCAGTTTCACGGGTCAGACAGAAGTAGAAGAGACCCAGTACTTC.

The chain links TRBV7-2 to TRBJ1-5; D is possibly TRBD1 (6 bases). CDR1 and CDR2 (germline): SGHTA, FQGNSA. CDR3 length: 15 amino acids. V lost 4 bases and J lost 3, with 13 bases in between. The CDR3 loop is CASSSQGWDNQPQHF. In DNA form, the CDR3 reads TGTGCCAGCAGCTCACAGGGTTGGGACAATCAGCCCCAGCATTTT.

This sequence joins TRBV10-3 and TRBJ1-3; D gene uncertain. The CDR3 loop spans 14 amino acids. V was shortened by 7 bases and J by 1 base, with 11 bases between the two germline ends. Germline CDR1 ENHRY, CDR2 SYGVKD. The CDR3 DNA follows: TGTGCCATCACCGAAGGGAGTTCTGGAAACACCATATATTTT. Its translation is CAITEGSSGNTIYF.